A single sample is the source of the 17 T cell receptor beta chains below, sequenced in a study of T cell responses to AZD1222 COVID-19 vaccine. Generated by immunoSEQ multiplex PCR, the TCRdb table keeps only in-frame clones and is missing some. The data hold 150,000 to 200,000 clones, with approximately 86% observed a single time. Source: peripheral blood, taken on day 0 of AZD1222 vaccination. These receptors originate from an adult in good health.

The chain joins TRBV6-5 to TRBJ2-7; 7 bases fit TRBD2. V was pared by 6 bases and J by 5 bases, with 13 bases of the junction left unmatched. The CDR3 has 15 residues. CDR1 is MNHEY and CDR2 is SVGAGI in the germline V gene. CDR3 in amino acids: CASSLSWRREHEQYF. For the CDR3, the DNA is TGTGCCAGCAGCCTATCTTGGAGGCGGGAGCACGAGCAGTACTTC.

The chain combines TRBV30 with TRBJ1-1, with D possibly matching TRBD1 (5 bases). V was cut by 3 bases and J by 2 bases, with 10 bases left in between. CDR1 is GTSNPN and CDR2 is SVGIG in the germline V gene (reference sequence). This CDR3 is 13 amino acids long. The chain's CDR3 is CAWSDGTNTEAFF. For the CDR3, the DNA is TGTGCCTGGAGCGATGGGACCAACACTGAAGCTTTCTTT.

CDR3 sequence: CASSLDAGGPTGELFF. CDR3 nucleotides: TGCGCCAGCAGCTTGGATGCGGGAGGACCCACCGGGGAGCTGTTTTTT. The chain joins TRBV5-1 to TRBJ2-2, with 8 bases aligning to TRBD2. Losses at the gene ends were 0 bases for V and 4 bases for J; bases not matched to a gene: 5. The CDR3 sequence is 16 residues long. Germline V gene sequence: CDR1 SGHRS, CDR2 YFSETQ. Filled out from reference TRBV5-1 and TRBJ2-2, the complete variable domain reads KAGVTQTPRYLIKTRGQQVTLSCSPISGHRSVSWYQQTPGQGLQFLFEYFSETQRNKGNFPGRFSGRQFSNSRSEMNVSTLELGDSALYLCASSLDAGGPTGELFFGEGSRLTVL.

CDR3 nucleotides: TGTGCCAGCAGCCTGGGACCGATGAGCTCCTATAATTCACCCCTCCACTTT. The encoded protein is CASSLGPMSSYNSPLHF. The chain employs TRBV9 and TRBJ1-6, with D tentatively TRBD1 (5 bases). CDR3 length equals 17 residues. Trimming took 4 bases from V and 0 from J, leaving 14 bases between them. The germline gives CDR1 SGDLS, CDR2 YYNGEE.

This clone has only a few counts. V is TRBV5-1 and J is TRBJ2-5; D not certain. Trimming took off 2 bases at V and 6 bases at J, with 5 bases between the two ends. The CDR3 spans 11 residues. The germline V gene encodes CDR1 SGHRS and CDR2 YFSETQ. The CDR3 region is CASSLSKTQYF. Here the CDR3 DNA reads TGCGCCAGCAGCTTAAGTAAGACCCAGTACTTC.

This clone was observed once. The rearrangement uses TRBV7-9 and TRBJ1-2, with TRBD1 as a possible D gene (6 bases). V lost 2 bases and J lost 4, with 14 bases in between. The germline CDR1 and CDR2 sequences are SEHNR and FQNEAQ (reference sequence). CDR3 size: 15 residues. The CDR3 loop reads CASSLQGSLLYGYTF. CDR3 DNA: TGTGCCAGCAGCTTACAGGGGTCCCTGCTCTATGGCTACACCTTC.

This chain connects TRBV29-1 to TRBJ1-3, with a possible D match to TRBD1 (6 bases). The V gene lost 4 bases and the J gene lost 4 bases, with 14 bases spanning the gap. CDR3 length: 14 amino acids. Germline CDR1 SQVTM, CDR2 ANQGSEA. The CDR3 nucleotides are TGCAGCGTTGCGGGTGGGGGCTCCGGAAACACCATATATTTT. Its translation is CSVAGGGSGNTIYF.

The V gene is TRBV18, the J gene TRBJ1-4; D ambiguous. Per germline, CDR1 KGHSH and CDR2 LQKENI. This CDR3 has 15 residues. V was clipped by 3 bases and J by 4 bases, with 12 bases between them. The CDR3 here is CASSPIGEGNEKLFF. In nucleotides, the CDR3 is TGTGCCAGCTCACCTATCGGAGAGGGTAATGAAAAACTGTTTTTT.

This clone was found a few times. This chain uses TRBV4-2 with TRBJ2-7; 10 bases map to TRBD1. Germline CDR1 is LGHNA and CDR2 is YNFKEQ. After removal of 1 base from V and 3 bases from J, the junction contained 3 bases not matched to a gene. The CDR3 is 15 amino acids. DNA of the CDR3: TGTGCCAGCAGCCAAGGACAGGGGGCGAACTACGAGCAGTACTTC. Its translation: CASSQGQGANYEQYF.

The chain joins TRBV7-2 to TRBJ2-7; the D is unclear. The CDR3 is made up of 15 amino acids. V lost 1 base, J lost 6 bases, and 16 bases lay in between. Germline V gives CDR1 SGHTA, CDR2 FQGNSA. The CDR3 loop is CASSLGGRAKSEQYF. As DNA, the CDR3 is TGTGCCAGCAGCTTAGGTGGACGGGCCAAGAGCGAGCAGTACTTC.

J is TRBJ2-4 and V is TRBV19, with TRBD2 as a possible D gene (7 bases). In germline, CDR1 is LNHDA, CDR2 SQIVND (reference sequence). V was trimmed by 5 bases and J by 15 bases, leaving 20 bases between them. This CDR3 contains 13 residues. In DNA form, the CDR3 reads TGTGCCAGTAGTTACACTTGGGGGGGGCTTGGGTACTTC. Protein sequence: CASSYTWGGLGYF.

The chain links TRBV5-1 to TRBJ2-4; the match to TRBD1 covers 8 bases. V shed 6 bases, J shed 5 bases, and the junction held 7 bases outside the gene matches. The CDR3 is 14 amino acids. Germline CDR1 is SGHRS and CDR2 is YFSETQ. CDR3: CASTRLGQENIQYF. The CDR3, as DNA: TGCGCCAGCACCCGCCTGGGACAGGAAAACATTCAGTACTTC.

This chain joins TRBV28 and TRBJ1-2; D unresolved. V lost 2 bases and J 0 bases, leaving 10 bases between the germline ends. CDR1 is MDHEN, CDR2 SYDVKM, per germline. The length of the CDR3 is 15 residues. The CDR3 region has the DNA TGTGCCAGCAGTTTACCGGGATCGTCTAACTATGGCTACACCTTC. Amino acid sequence: CASSLPGSSNYGYTF.

This clone is a singleton in its sample. This chain joins TRBV6-5 and TRBJ1-5; D unclear. The CDR3 spans 13 residues. V was shortened by 6 bases and J by 2 bases, with 8 bases between the two germline ends. CDR1 is MNHEY and CDR2 is SVGAGI in the germline V gene. The CDR3 sequence is CASRSGGNQPQHF. The CDR3 nucleotides are TGTGCCAGCAGATCGGGAGGCAATCAGCCCCAGCATTTT.

This clone was picked up a small number of times. This chain uses TRBV6-5 with TRBJ1-2, with 7 nucleotides matching TRBD1. The CDR3 consists of 15 residues. V lost 2 bases, J lost 5 bases, and 8 bases stayed unmatched. CDR1 and CDR2 from the germline V gene are MNHEY and SVGAGI. CDR3 sequence: CASSYDPGQPYGYTF. The DNA of the CDR3 is TGTGCCAGCAGTTACGACCCGGGACAGCCGTATGGCTACACCTTC.

This chain uses TRBV30 with TRBJ1-2; D is ambiguous. The germline V gene has CDR1 GTSNPN and CDR2 SVGIG (reference sequence). The CDR3 loop spans 13 amino acids. Trimming removed 2 bases from V and 4 bases from J, with 11 bases in between. CDR3 region: CAWSKAAGYGYTF. CDR3 bases: TGTGCCTGGAGTAAGGCAGCAGGCTATGGCTACACCTTC.

This chain's CDR3 is CATSDWGEGGTDTQYF. CDR3 nucleotides: TGTGCCACCAGTGATTGGGGGGAGGGGGGCACAGATACGCAGTATTTT. This chain links TRBV24-1 with TRBJ2-3, with a possible D match to TRBD2 (7 bases). V was trimmed by 2 bases and J by 1 base, leaving 12 bases between them. Germline CDR1 reads KGHDR; CDR2 reads SFDVKD. The CDR3 is made up of 16 amino acids.